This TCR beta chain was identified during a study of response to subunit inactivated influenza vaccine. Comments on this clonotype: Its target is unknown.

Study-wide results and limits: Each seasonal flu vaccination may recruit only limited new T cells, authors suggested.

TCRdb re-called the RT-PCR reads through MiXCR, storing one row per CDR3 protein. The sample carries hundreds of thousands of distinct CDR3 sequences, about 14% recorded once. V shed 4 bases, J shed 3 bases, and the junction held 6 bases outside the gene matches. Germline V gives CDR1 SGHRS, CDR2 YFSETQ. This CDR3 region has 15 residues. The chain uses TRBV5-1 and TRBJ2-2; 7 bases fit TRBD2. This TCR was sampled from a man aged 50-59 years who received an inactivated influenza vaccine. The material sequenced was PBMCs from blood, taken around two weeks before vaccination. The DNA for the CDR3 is TGCGCCAGCAGCCGGGAGGACGCGTACACCGGGGAGCTGTTTTTT. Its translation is CASSREDAYTGELFF.